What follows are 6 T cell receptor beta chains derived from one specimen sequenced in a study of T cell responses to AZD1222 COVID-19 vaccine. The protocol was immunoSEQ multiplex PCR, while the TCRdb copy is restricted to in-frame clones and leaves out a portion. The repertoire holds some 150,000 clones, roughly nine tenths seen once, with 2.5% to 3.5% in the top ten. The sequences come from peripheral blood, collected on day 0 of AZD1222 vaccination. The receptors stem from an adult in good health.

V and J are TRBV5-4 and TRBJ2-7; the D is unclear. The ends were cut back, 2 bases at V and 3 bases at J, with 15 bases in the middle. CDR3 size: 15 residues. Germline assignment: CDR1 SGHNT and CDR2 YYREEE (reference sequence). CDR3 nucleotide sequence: TGTGCCAGCAGCTTTTGTCGACCGCTACTCTACGAGCAGTACTTC. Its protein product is CASSFCRPLLYEQYF.

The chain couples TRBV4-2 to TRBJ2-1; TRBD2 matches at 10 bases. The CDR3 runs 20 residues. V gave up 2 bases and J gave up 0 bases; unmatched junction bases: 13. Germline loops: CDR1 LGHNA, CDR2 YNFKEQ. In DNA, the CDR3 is TGTGCCAGCAGCCAATTGGTGGGACTAGCGCAATTAAGCTCCTACAATGAGCAGTTCTTC. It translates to CASSQLVGLAQLSSYNEQFF.

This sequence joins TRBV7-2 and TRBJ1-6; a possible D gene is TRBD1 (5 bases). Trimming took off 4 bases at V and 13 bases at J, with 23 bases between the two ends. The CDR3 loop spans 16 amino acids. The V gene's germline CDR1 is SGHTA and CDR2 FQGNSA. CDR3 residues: CASSSGIGGVLKPLHF. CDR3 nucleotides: TGTGCCAGCAGCTCAGGGATCGGAGGGGTTTTAAAGCCCCTCCACTTT.

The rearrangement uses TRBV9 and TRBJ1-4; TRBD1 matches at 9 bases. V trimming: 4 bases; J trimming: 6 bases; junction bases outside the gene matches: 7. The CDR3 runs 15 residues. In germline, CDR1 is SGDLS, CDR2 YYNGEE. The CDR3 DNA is TGTGCCAGCAGCAAACGGACAGGGGCAGATGAAAAACTGTTTTTT. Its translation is CASSKRTGADEKLFF.

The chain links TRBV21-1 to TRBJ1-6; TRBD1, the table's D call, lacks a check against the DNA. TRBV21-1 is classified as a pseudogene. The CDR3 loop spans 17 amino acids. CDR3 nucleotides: TGTGCCAGCACCCCAAATGCCCTCCCGACAGTCATGTCACCCCTCCACTTT. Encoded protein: CASTPNALPTVMSPLHF.

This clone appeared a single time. The CDR3 protein is CASRKGDSGANVLTF. The CDR3 nucleotides read TGTGCCAGCAGGAAAGGGGACTCTGGGGCCAACGTCCTGACTTTC. This chain links TRBV9 with TRBJ2-6; D might be TRBD1 (5 bases). In germline, CDR1 is SGDLS, CDR2 YYNGEE. This CDR3 region has 15 residues. Trimming took 5 bases from V and 0 from J, leaving 9 bases between them.